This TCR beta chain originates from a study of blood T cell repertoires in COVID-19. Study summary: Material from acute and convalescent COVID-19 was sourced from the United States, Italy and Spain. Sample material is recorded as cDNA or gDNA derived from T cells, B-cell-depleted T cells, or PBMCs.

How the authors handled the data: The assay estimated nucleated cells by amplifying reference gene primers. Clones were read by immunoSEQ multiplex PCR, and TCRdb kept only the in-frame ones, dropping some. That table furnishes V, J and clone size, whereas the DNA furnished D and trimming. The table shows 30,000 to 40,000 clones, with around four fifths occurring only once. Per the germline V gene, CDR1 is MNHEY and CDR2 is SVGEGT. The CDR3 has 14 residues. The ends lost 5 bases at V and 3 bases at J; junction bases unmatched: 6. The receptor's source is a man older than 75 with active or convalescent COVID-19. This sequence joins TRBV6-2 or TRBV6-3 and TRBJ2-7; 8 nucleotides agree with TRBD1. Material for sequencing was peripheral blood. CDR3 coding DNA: TGTGCCAGCAGTCCGACAGGGGCCCACTACGAGCAGTACTTC. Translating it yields CASSPTGAHYEQYF.